Listed here is a single TCR beta chain. Its antigen is undetermined. There are 17 residues in the CDR3. Germline lookup yields CDR1 MGHRA and CDR2 YSYEKL. With 4 bases clipped from V and 6 bases from J, the junction kept 10 bases outside the gene matches. The source of the sample is a study of vaccination and CD4 T cells after COVID-19. On the study more broadly: There were two doses of either BNT162b2 or mRNA-1273 vaccine given to participants.

As to treatment: roughly 10-day PBMC culture with coronavirus spike peptide pools or control peptides (ViraFEST assay). General study results and limits: Researchers report that a median about 87% of reactive clones in convalescent patients surfaced only post-vaccination.

Cultured CD4+ T-cell DNA underwent Oncomine TCR Beta short-read sequencing. Each CDR3 protein gets one entry after TCRdb re-called the PCR reads with MiXCR. The data show fewer than 18,000 distinct CDR3 sequences, around 56% seen once. Sequencing was performed on CD4+ T cells from blood, cultured in vitro. This chain joins TRBV4-1 and TRBJ2-5; 14 bases are a match to TRBD2. The receptor was derived from a human donor who had recovered from COVID-19. In DNA form, the CDR3 reads TGCGCCAGCAGCCTTGATTTTGGACTAGCGGGGGGTAAGACCCAGTACTTC. Translating it yields CASSLDFGLAGGKTQYF.